This passage covers 31 T cell receptor beta chains from one sample sequenced in a study of PD-1 blockade in classical Hodgkin lymphoma. Documented time point: cycle 4 day 1 (C4D1), after 5 to 7 weeks of nivolumab. Every patient had relapsed following autologous stem cell transplantation, and cohorts differed in brentuximab vedotin exposure. Magnetic depletion of unwanted cells isolated CD4+ T cells from thawed PBMCs. Method: immunoSEQ multiplex PCR; TCRdb's copy keeps in-frame clones and lacks some. The sample has 32,000 or so clones, roughly 90% seen once; the top ten hold roughly 0.27%. The starting material was CD4+ T cells from blood, obtained before the fourth cycle of nivolumab. The receptor source for this set is a human donor with classical Hodgkin lymphoma.

The genes are TRBV6-5 and TRBJ2-5; 8 bases map to TRBD2. From germline, CDR1 is MNHEY and CDR2 SVGAGI. V shed 4 bases, J shed 3 bases, and the junction held 4 bases outside the gene matches. The CDR3 contains 14 residues. The CDR3 protein is CASSSLGLEETQYF. The CDR3 DNA is TGTGCCAGCAGTTCTCTGGGACTAGAAGAGACCCAGTACTTC.

This sequence joins TRBV6-6 and TRBJ2-1; 13 bases align to TRBD2. Germline loops: CDR1 MNHNY, CDR2 SVGAGI (reference sequence). CDR3 length equals 16 residues. V shed 6 bases and J 6 bases; nucleotides not matched to a gene: 8. This CDR3 reads CASRGLAGLNFNEQFF. The DNA of the CDR3 is TGTGCCAGCAGGGGACTAGCGGGACTGAATTTCAATGAGCAGTTCTTC.

The rearrangement uses TRBV30 and TRBJ1-5; D ambiguous. Germline V CDR1 and CDR2: GTSNPN, SVGIG (reference sequence). Trimming removed 3 bases from V and 1 base from J, with 7 bases in between. The CDR3 contains 13 residues. The CDR3 region is CAWSGGSNQPQHF. CDR3 coding DNA: TGTGCCTGGAGCGGTGGGAGCAATCAGCCCCAGCATTTT.

The CDR3 DNA is TGTGCCAGCATGGTAACAACAGTGTTCGGAAACACCATATATTTT. Residues: CASMVTTVFGNTIYF. The chain combines TRBV6-1 with TRBJ1-3; no reliable D call. V was trimmed by 7 bases and J by 4 bases, leaving 17 bases between them. The CDR3 has 15 amino acids. Per germline, CDR1 MNHNS and CDR2 SASEGT.

J is TRBJ1-5 and V is TRBV18, with D tentatively TRBD1 (6 bases). CDR1 and CDR2 (germline): KGHSH, LQKENI. The CDR3 sequence is 15 residues long. The V end lost 6 bases, the J end lost 5 bases, and 17 bases lay between the germline ends. DNA for the CDR3: TGTGCCAGCTCTGGAGGACAGTTCCCCTATCAGCCCCAGCATTTT. Translation gives CASSGGQFPYQPQHF.

The gene calls are TRBV7-6 and TRBJ2-7; a possible D gene is TRBD1 (6 bases). Per germline, CDR1 SGHVS and CDR2 FNYEAQ. The CDR3 is 14 residues long. Trimming shortened V by 3 bases and J by 3 bases, and 12 bases separated the two germline ends. This chain's CDR3 is CASSLGQGIYEQYF. CDR3 bases: TGTGCCAGCAGCTTGGGGCAGGGGATCTACGAGCAGTACTTC. The complete variable domain, with remaining parts taken from reference TRBV7-6 and TRBJ2-7, reads GAGVSQSPRYKVTKRGQDVALRCDPISGHVSLYWYRQALGQGPEFLTYFNYEAQQDKSGLPNDRFSAERPEGSISTLTIQRTEQRDSAMYRCASSLGQGIYEQYFGPGTRLTVT.

Here the CDR3 reads CASSAGGSGANVLTF. The CDR3 DNA reads TGCGCCAGCAGCGCTGGGGGATCTGGGGCCAACGTCCTGACTTTC. The J gene is TRBJ2-6, the V gene TRBV5-1; either TRBD1 or TRBD2 may fit D (5 bases each). Germline CDR1 and CDR2: SGHRS and YFSETQ. This CDR3 comprises 15 residues. Trimming shortened V by 4 bases and J by 1 base, and 9 bases separated the two germline ends.

V usage is TRBV11-2 and J usage is TRBJ1-2; TRBD1 aligns across 10 bases. Germline V gene sequence: CDR1 SGHAT, CDR2 FQNNGV. CDR3 length: 18 amino acids. V lost 3 bases to trimming and J lost 4 bases; unmatched junction nucleotides: 14. For the CDR3, the DNA is TGTGCCAGCAGCTTTTCCGCCATTTCCTGGGACAGGGGCTATGGCTACACCTTC. It encodes CASSFSAISWDRGYGYTF.

This chain connects TRBV27 to TRBJ2-1; either TRBD1 or TRBD2 may fit D (5 bases each). The CDR3 contains 15 residues. Germline V gene lookup returns CDR1 MNHEY and CDR2 SMNVEV (reference sequence). V was shortened by 3 bases and J by 5 bases, with 14 bases between the two germline ends. CDR3 region: CASSLGEPLHNEQFF. In DNA, the CDR3 is TGTGCCAGCAGTTTGGGGGAACCCCTTCACAATGAGCAGTTCTTC.

V and J are TRBV5-1 and TRBJ1-5; 8 bases agree with TRBD1. Germline CDR1 reads SGHRS; CDR2 reads YFSETQ. J was trimmed by 0 bases and V by 3 bases; bases with no gene match: 2. CDR3 size: 15 residues. CDR3 protein: CASSSTGDSNQPQHF. CDR3 coding DNA: TGCGCCAGCAGCTCGACAGGGGATAGCAATCAGCCCCAGCATTTT.

The rearrangement joins TRBV4-1 to TRBJ1-5; 8 bases are shared with TRBD1. CDR1 is MGHRA and CDR2 is YSYEKL in the germline V gene. CDR3 length: 19 amino acids. V gave up 0 bases and J gave up 1 base; unmatched junction bases: 11. For the CDR3, the DNA is TGCGCCAGCAGCCAAGATGGGCCTGACAGGGGTTACAGCAATCAGCCCCAGCATTTT. This sequence encodes CASSQDGPDRGYSNQPQHF.

This clone was observed a single time. The V gene is TRBV5-1, the J gene TRBJ2-3; 11 bases map to TRBD2. CDR3 length: 14 residues. Germline loops: CDR1 SGHRS, CDR2 YFSETQ. V lost 4 bases, J lost 5 bases, and 3 bases stayed unmatched. CDR3 amino acids: CASSQLAGEDTQYF. The DNA of the CDR3 is TGCGCCAGCAGCCAACTAGCGGGAGAAGATACGCAGTATTTT. The variable domain in full, with the rest retrieved from reference TRBV5-1 and TRBJ2-3, is KAGVTQTPRYLIKTRGQQVTLSCSPISGHRSVSWYQQTPGQGLQFLFEYFSETQRNKGNFPGRFSGRQFSNSRSEMNVSTLELGDSALYLCASSQLAGEDTQYFGPGTRLTVL.

V is TRBV7-3 and J is TRBJ1-1; D gene uncertain. Germline CDR1 is SGHTA and CDR2 is FQGTGA. This CDR3 region has 13 residues. V was pared by 5 bases and J by 11 bases, with 18 bases between. CDR3 region: CASSPYPGARAFF. DNA of the CDR3: TGTGCCAGCAGCCCCTACCCAGGAGCTCGGGCTTTCTTT.

This chain links TRBV11-2 with TRBJ2-1, with TRBD2 matching over 8 bases. Trimming at V came to 2 bases and at J to 9 bases, leaving 9 bases not matched to a gene. Germline V gives CDR1 SGHAT, CDR2 FQNNGV. This CDR3 is built from 15 residues. As DNA, the CDR3 is TGTGCCAGCAGCTTACCCGGGACTAGGACGGTTGAGCAGTTCTTC. Amino acid sequence: CASSLPGTRTVEQFF.

V and J are TRBV6-1 and TRBJ1-5; D is unresolved. Germline assignment: CDR1 MNHNS and CDR2 SASEGT. The CDR3 covers 11 residues. V lost 5 bases and J 9 bases, leaving 8 bases between the germline ends. Here the CDR3 reads CASSRAPPQHF. The CDR3, as DNA: TGTGCCAGCAGTCGGGCTCCGCCCCAGCATTTT.

This clone was detected only a few times. This chain links TRBV6-1 with TRBJ1-2, with 12 positions matching TRBD1. The CDR3 contains 17 residues. Germline CDR1 MNHNS, CDR2 SASEGT. The V gene end was trimmed by 2 bases and the J gene end by 4 bases; junction bases not matched to a gene: 8. The CDR3 DNA reads as TGTGCCAGCAGTGAACTCCTATCGGGACAGGGGGCCTATGGCTACACCTTC. Protein sequence: CASSELLSGQGAYGYTF.

The chain carries TRBV14 and TRBJ1-2; D not resolved. The CDR3 loop spans 16 amino acids. Trimming removed 4 bases from V and 0 bases from J, with 15 bases in between. Per germline, CDR1 SGHDN and CDR2 FVKESK. The CDR3 loop is CASSPAGRRSNYGYTF. The CDR3, as DNA: TGTGCCAGCAGCCCAGCCGGGAGGAGATCTAACTATGGCTACACCTTC.

The chain recombines TRBV6-5 with TRBJ2-5; 9 bases match TRBD1. CDR1 and CDR2 from the germline V gene are MNHEY and SVGAGI. The J segment lost 3 bases and the V segment lost 6 bases, leaving 2 bases of the junction unmatched. This CDR3 comprises 13 residues. For the CDR3, the DNA is TGTGCCAGCAGCGGACAGGGGAAAGAGACCCAGTACTTC. This gives the protein CASSGQGKETQYF.

This clone was seen more than once but under ten times. V usage is TRBV5-1 and J usage is TRBJ1-3, with D uncertain. This CDR3 has 16 residues. V was cut by 0 bases and J by 4 bases, with 14 bases left in between. Germline V gene sequence: CDR1 SGHRS, CDR2 YFSETQ. CDR3 sequence: CASSLVGRRSGNTIYF. DNA for the CDR3: TGCGCCAGCAGCTTGGTCGGAAGGAGGTCGGGAAACACCATATATTTT.

The rearrangement uses TRBV16 and TRBJ2-7; 9 bases map to TRBD1. After removal of 2 bases from V and 4 bases from J, the junction contained 9 bases not matched to a gene. This CDR3 has 16 residues. Germline loops: CDR1 KGHSY, CDR2 FQNENV. The CDR3 DNA sequence: TGTGCCAGCAGCCAAAAGGTTCCGGGACAGGGTTACGAGCAGTACTTC. Protein: CASSQKVPGQGYEQYF. The full variable domain, with the rest looked up from reference TRBV16 and TRBJ2-7, is GEEVAQTPKHLVRGEGQKAKLYCAPIKGHSYVFWYQQVLKNEFKFLISFQNENVFDETGMPKERFSAKCLPNSPCSLEIQATKLEDSAVYFCASSQKVPGQGYEQYFGPGTRLTVT.

This clone has just a few counts. V gene TRBV5-1 combines with J gene TRBJ1-5; D is uncertain. Between the trimmed V and J ends, which lost 4 bases and 0 bases, there was a span of 17 bases. In germline, CDR1 is SGHRS, CDR2 YFSETQ. There are 17 residues in the CDR3. The CDR3 loop is CASSPPTSSYSNQPQHF. The CDR3 DNA reads TGCGCCAGCAGCCCCCCCACAAGTTCCTATAGCAATCAGCCCCAGCATTTT.

CDR3 in DNA: TGTGCCAGCAGTTTATGGGTAGCGGGAGCTGGGGCCAACGTCCTGACTTTC. Amino acid sequence: CASSLWVAGAGANVLTF. V and J are TRBV27 and TRBJ2-6; 9 nucleotides line up with TRBD2. The CDR3 loop spans 17 amino acids. CDR1 and CDR2 from the germline V gene are MNHEY and SMNVEV (reference sequence). The V gene end was trimmed by 1 base and the J gene end by 2 bases; junction bases not matched to a gene: 3.

The V and J genes are TRBV18 and TRBJ1-6; D may be TRBD1 (5 bases). This CDR3 is built from 15 residues. V lost 6 bases and J lost 7, with 16 bases in between. In germline, CDR1 is KGHSH, CDR2 LQKENI. The CDR3 region is CASSPGRTGNSPLHF. CDR3 nucleotide sequence: TGTGCCAGCTCCCCAGGGAGGACCGGGAATTCACCCCTCCACTTT.

This clone was detected only a few times. V usage is TRBV28 and J usage is TRBJ1-4; TRBD1 is a possible D gene (6 bases). The V and J ends lost 5 bases and 7 bases respectively, with 14 bases between them. Per the germline V gene, CDR1 is MDHEN and CDR2 is SYDVKM. This CDR3 is built from 14 residues. In nucleotides, the CDR3 is TGTGCCAGCAGTGAGCGGACAGCGGTTGAAAAACTGTTTTTT. This gives the protein CASSERTAVEKLFF.

The chain has TRBV28 and TRBJ1-1; D perhaps matches TRBD1 (6 bases). CDR3 length: 14 residues. Germline CDR1 and CDR2: MDHEN and SYDVKM. V was shortened by 6 bases and J by 3 bases, with 14 bases between the two germline ends. In nucleotides, the CDR3 is TGTGCCAGCAGGGACGGGGGCCGGGACACTGAAGCTTTCTTT. It yields the protein CASRDGGRDTEAFF. Variable domain in full (rest from reference TRBV28 and TRBJ1-1): DVKVTQSSRYLVKRTGEKVFLECVQDMDHENMFWYRQDPGLGLRLIYFSYDVKMKEKGDIPEGYSVSREKKERFSLILESASTNQTSMYLCASRDGGRDTEAFFGQGTRLTVV.

V and J are TRBV28 and TRBJ1-2, with D unresolved. CDR3 length: 12 amino acids. V lost 7 bases and J lost 2, with 8 bases in between. Per germline, CDR1 MDHEN and CDR2 SYDVKM. In DNA, the CDR3 is TGTGCCAGCAAGCCAGTGAACTATGGCTACACCTTC. It codes for CASKPVNYGYTF.

V is TRBV11-1 and J is TRBJ2-2; TRBD2 matches 8 bases. V lost 1 base to trimming and J lost 6 bases; unmatched junction nucleotides: 4. This CDR3 has 15 residues. Germline CDR1 and CDR2: SGHAT and FQDESV (reference sequence). For the CDR3, the DNA is TGTGCCAGCAGCTTAGAACCGGGAGGGGCCGGGGAGCTGTTTTTT. Translating gives CASSLEPGGAGELFF.

The rearrangement uses TRBV7-9 and TRBJ1-2; D possibly corresponds to TRBD1 (5 bases). The CDR3 spans 15 residues. Between the trimmed V and J ends, which lost 2 bases and 2 bases, there was a span of 12 bases. CDR1 SEHNR and CDR2 FQNEAQ come from the germline V gene (reference sequence). CDR3 in amino acids: CASSLRAGENYGYTF. The CDR3 nucleotides are TGTGCCAGCAGCTTAAGGGCGGGGGAAAACTATGGCTACACCTTC.

The chain combines TRBV5-8 with TRBJ2-5; possible D gene TRBD2, 6 bases. This CDR3 contains 15 residues. CDR1 is SGHTS and CDR2 is YDEGEE in the germline V gene. Trimming left V 4 bases short and J 4 bases short, with 17 bases between. CDR3 coding DNA: TGTGCCAGCAGCCTCCGGGACTGGGGTAGAGAGACCCAGTACTTC. Translated: CASSLRDWGRETQYF.

CDR3: CASSPGLGSAQYF. The CDR3 DNA reads as TGTGCCAGCAGCCCCGGACTAGGATCGGCCCAGTACTTC. This chain links TRBV5-4 with TRBJ2-5; 7 bases align to TRBD2. The CDR3 is 13 amino acids. After removal of 4 bases from V and 9 bases from J, the junction contained 9 bases not matched to a gene. Germline CDR1 is SGHNT and CDR2 is YYREEE (reference sequence).

The chain carries TRBV11-1 and TRBJ2-3; 14 nucleotides line up with TRBD2. CDR3 length equals 17 residues. V dropped 1 base and J dropped 5; count of bases not matched to a gene: 5. Germline-derived CDR1 and CDR2 are SGHAT and FQDESV (reference sequence). The CDR3 nucleotides are TGTGCCAGCAGCTTAGGGGGGGGACTAGCGGGAGAAGATACGCAGTATTTT. This gives the protein CASSLGGGLAGEDTQYF.